One sample yielded the 21 T cell receptor beta chains listed below, sequenced in a study of shared clonotypes between healthy human individuals. Profiling relied on immunoSEQ multiplex PCR, and the TCRdb table lists in-frame clones only, not all of them. The sample shows 750,000 to 1,000,000 clones, 80% to 95% of them seen only once. CD8 cells classed as naive were CD45RO-negative and positively selected for CCR7, excluding terminally differentiated effector memory CD45RA+ cells. The sample was naive CD8+ T cells sorted from blood. All receptors come from a man aged 30 to 45 in good health.

J is TRBJ2-1 and V is TRBV10-1, with a tentative D call TRBD1 (5 bases). The CDR3 runs to 14 residues. The ends were cut back, 3 bases at V and 7 bases at J, with 13 bases in the middle. Germline CDR1 is WNHNN and CDR2 is SYGVQD (reference sequence). CDR3 coding DNA: TGCGCCAGCAGTGACGACAGCTTTACTAATGAGCAGTTCTTC. Its translation: CASSDDSFTNEQFF.

The rearrangement joins TRBV15 to TRBJ2-1, with 8 bases identical to TRBD2. The ends lost 0 bases at V and 3 bases at J; junction bases unmatched: 4. In germline, CDR1 is LNHNV, CDR2 YYDKDF (reference sequence). CDR3 length: 16 amino acids. The CDR3 spells CATSRDLAGNYNEQFF. Here the CDR3 DNA reads TGTGCCACCAGCAGAGATTTAGCGGGGAACTACAATGAGCAGTTCTTC. Filled out from reference TRBV15 and TRBJ2-1, the complete variable domain reads DAMVIQNPRYQVTQFGKPVTLSCSQTLNHNVMYWYQQKSSQAPKLLFHYYDKDFNNEADTPDNFQSRRPNTSFCFLDIRSPGLGDTAMYLCATSRDLAGNYNEQFFGPGTRLTVL.

Written as DNA, the CDR3 is TGTGCCAGCAGCCTTAGTCTAGCGCGTACCAGCAATGAGCAGTTCTTC. Amino acids: CASSLSLARTSNEQFF. The chain recombines TRBV7-2 with TRBJ2-1; tentative D call: TRBD2 (6 bases). Trimming cost V 5 bases and J 6 bases, with 20 bases left between them. Germline V gene data show CDR1 as SGHTA and CDR2 as FQGNSA. This CDR3 is built from 16 residues.

The DNA of the CDR3 is TGTGCCAGCAGCTTACACGGGACTAGCGGGAGGGATACGCAGTATTTT. This encodes CASSLHGTSGRDTQYF. This chain joins TRBV7-2 and TRBJ2-3; TRBD2 matches at 15 bases. V gave up 2 bases and J gave up 6 bases; unmatched junction bases: 3. This CDR3 has 16 residues. Germline lookup yields CDR1 SGHTA and CDR2 FQGNSA.

This CDR3 is CASSLGGTSGPSYEQYF. For the CDR3, the DNA is TGTGCCAGCAGCTTAGGGGGGACTAGCGGACCCTCCTACGAGCAGTACTTC. J is TRBJ2-7 and V is TRBV11-2, with TRBD2 identical over 11 bases. Looked up from germline, CDR1 is SGHAT and CDR2 is FQNNGV. Unmatched junction bases numbered 5, after V lost 1 base and J lost 0 bases. This CDR3 is 17 amino acids long. Full variable domain (outside the CDR3, taken from reference TRBV11-2 and TRBJ2-7): EAGVAQSPRYKIIEKRQSVAFWCNPISGHATLYWYQQILGQGPKLLIQFQNNGVVDDSQLPKDRFSAERLKGVDSTLKIQPAKLEDSAVYLCASSLGGTSGPSYEQYFGPGTRLTVT.

The chain is built from TRBV7-9 and TRBJ2-2; 7 bases are a match to TRBD1. The CDR3 covers 15 residues. V trimming: 4 bases; J trimming: 1 base; junction bases outside the gene matches: 3. Germline V lookup: CDR1 SEHNR, CDR2 FQNEAQ (reference sequence). CDR3 residues: CASSSGTENTGELFF. The CDR3 coding sequence is TGTGCCAGCAGCTCCGGGACAGAGAACACCGGGGAGCTGTTTTTT.

The chain links TRBV10-3 to TRBJ1-3, with D possibly TRBD1 on 6 matching bases. The CDR3 consists of 16 residues. V lost 2 bases to trimming and J lost 0 bases, with 11 bases between them. Germline CDR1 is ENHRY and CDR2 is SYGVKD. The CDR3 is CAISERRGNSGNTIYF. The CDR3 bases are TGTGCCATCAGTGAGCGCAGGGGCAACTCTGGAAACACCATATATTTT.

The rearrangement links TRBV5-1 to TRBJ1-1; 7 bases are a match to TRBD1. CDR3 length: 15 residues. The trim removed 1 base at V and 1 base at J, leaving 4 bases unmatched. Per germline, CDR1 SGHRS and CDR2 YFSETQ. In nucleotides, the CDR3 is TGCGCCAGCAGCTTGTTGGGACAGACGAACACTGAAGCTTTCTTT. It codes for CASSLLGQTNTEAFF.

This rearrangement joins TRBV5-4 to TRBJ2-4; D may be TRBD2 (7 bases). The length of the CDR3 is 14 residues. Germline V lookup: CDR1 SGHNT, CDR2 YYREEE (reference sequence). Deletions cut 2 bases from V and 8 bases from J, with 14 bases between. CDR3: CASSFSGGIDIQYF. The CDR3 nucleotides are TGTGCCAGCAGCTTTTCGGGGGGCATAGACATTCAGTACTTC.

The gene calls are TRBV4-1 and TRBJ2-3; TRBD2 aligns across 11 bases. V was clipped by 5 bases and J by 5 bases; unmatched bases: 3. The germline CDR1 and CDR2 sequences are MGHRA and YSYEKL. The CDR3 loop spans 14 amino acids. CDR3 sequence reads: CASSSGLAVDTQYF. The CDR3 DNA is TGCGCCAGCAGCTCGGGACTAGCGGTAGATACGCAGTATTTT.

This chain joins TRBV9 and TRBJ2-5, with 13 bases fitting TRBD2. The CDR3 is 17 residues long. Germline assignment: CDR1 SGDLS and CDR2 YYNGEE. The V segment lost 0 bases and the J segment 1 base; nucleotides outside the gene matches: 3. CDR3: CASSVGGTSGIQETQYF. In nucleotides, the CDR3 is TGTGCCAGCAGCGTAGGGGGGACTAGCGGGATCCAAGAGACCCAGTACTTC. Full variable domain (outside the CDR3, taken from reference TRBV9 and TRBJ2-5): DSGVTQTPKHLITATGQRVTLRCSPRSGDLSVYWYQQSLDQGLQFLIQYYNGEERAKGNILERFSAQQFPDLHSELNLSSLELGDSALYFCASSVGGTSGIQETQYFGPGTRLLVL.

This CDR3 is CASSLGLGYDTGELFF. The CDR3 region has the DNA TGTGCCAGCAGCTTAGGATTGGGTTATGACACCGGGGAGCTGTTTTTT. J is TRBJ2-2 and V is TRBV11-2; no clear D gene. The CDR3 is made up of 16 amino acids. The V end was cut by 1 base, the J end by 3 bases, with 12 bases between. Germline assignment: CDR1 SGHAT and CDR2 FQNNGV. The variable domain in full, completed from reference TRBV11-2 and TRBJ2-2, reads EAGVAQSPRYKIIEKRQSVAFWCNPISGHATLYWYQQILGQGPKLLIQFQNNGVVDDSQLPKDRFSAERLKGVDSTLKIQPAKLEDSAVYLCASSLGLGYDTGELFFGEGSRLTVL.

This clone showed up just once. V and J are TRBV5-6 and TRBJ2-7; 11 positions agree with TRBD2. The CDR3 runs 19 residues. V lost 1 base and J lost 2; bases outside the gene matches: 14. Germline loops: CDR1 SGHDT, CDR2 YYEEEE. CDR3 region: CASSLSGLLAGALTYEQYF. The DNA for the CDR3 is TGTGCCAGCAGCTTGTCCGGGCTACTAGCGGGAGCGCTAACCTACGAGCAGTACTTC. The whole variable domain, remainder taken from reference TRBV5-6 and TRBJ2-7, is DAGVTQSPTHLIKTRGQQVTLRCSPKSGHDTVSWYQQALGQGPQFIFQYYEEEERQRGNFPDRFSGHQFPNYSSELNVNALLLGDSALYLCASSLSGLLAGALTYEQYFGPGTRLTVT.

This rearrangement joins TRBV4-1 to TRBJ1-1; D might be TRBD1 (5 bases). V was shortened by 4 bases and J by 1 base, with 10 bases between the two germline ends. This CDR3 spans 14 amino acids. The V gene's germline CDR1 is MGHRA and CDR2 YSYEKL. The CDR3 sequence: CASSLGTSNTEAFF. The CDR3 DNA reads as TGCGCCAGCAGCCTCGGGACGTCGAACACTGAAGCTTTCTTT.

The V and J genes are TRBV5-1 and TRBJ1-5; D not certain. The V end lost 0 bases, the J end lost 1 base, and 8 bases lay between the germline ends. CDR3 size: 15 residues. CDR1 and CDR2 from the germline V gene are SGHRS and YFSETQ. The CDR3 region is CASSLAEDSNQPQHF. The CDR3 nucleotides read TGCGCCAGCAGCTTGGCCGAGGACAGCAATCAGCCCCAGCATTTT.

In the case of this clone: At one end the junction does not follow the germline gene, possibly because of a read error. The CDR3 reads CSVEGEDTPSRITYNEQFF. CDR3 DNA sequence: TGCAGCGTGGAAGGGGAAGACACACCTAGCAGGATAACCTACAATGAGCAGTTCTTC. The gene calls are TRBV29-1 and TRBJ2-1; the D gene could be TRBD1 or TRBD2 (5 bases each). Germline assignment: CDR1 SQVTM and CDR2 ANQGSEA. CDR3 length equals 19 residues.

The chain links TRBV28 to TRBJ2-7; 11 bases line up with TRBD2. This CDR3 is built from 17 residues. Trimming cost V 6 bases and J 6 bases; bases outside gene matches: 16. The germline gives CDR1 MDHEN, CDR2 SYDVKM. CDR3 amino acids: CASSLITSGSHYVEQYF. The CDR3 bases are TGTGCCAGCAGCTTAATTACTAGCGGGAGTCACTACGTCGAGCAGTACTTC.

J is TRBJ2-7 and V is TRBV7-9; D might be TRBD1 (6 bases). CDR1 and CDR2 from the germline V gene are SEHNR and FQNEAQ (reference sequence). This CDR3 has 15 residues. The germline V and J ends were trimmed by 5 bases and 2 bases, with 16 bases remaining between them. The chain's CDR3 is CASSPRGRNPYEQYF. The DNA of the CDR3 is TGTGCCAGCAGCCCCAGGGGCAGAAATCCCTACGAGCAGTACTTC.

The rearrangement links TRBV10-1 to TRBJ2-7; D gene unclear. V was pared by 0 bases and J by 1 base, with 7 bases between. Germline CDR1 and CDR2: WNHNN and SYGVQD (reference sequence). The CDR3 covers 14 residues. The CDR3 protein is CASSESLASYEQYF. CDR3 DNA: TGCGCCAGCAGTGAGTCCCTTGCGTCCTACGAGCAGTACTTC.

The chain carries TRBV28 and TRBJ2-2, with D possibly being TRBD1 (6 bases). The V and J ends lost 2 bases and 7 bases respectively, with 8 bases between them. There are 13 residues in the CDR3. CDR1 is MDHEN, CDR2 SYDVKM, per germline. Here the CDR3 reads CASSLTGLGELFF. In DNA form, the CDR3 reads TGTGCCAGCAGTTTAACAGGGCTCGGGGAGCTGTTTTTT.

In this sample, this clone turned up once. The chain combines TRBV7-2 with TRBJ2-1; 7 nucleotides agree with TRBD1. The J segment lost 8 bases and the V segment lost 2 bases, leaving 12 bases of the junction unmatched. Germline V CDR1 and CDR2: SGHTA, FQGNSA. CDR3 length: 16 residues. The DNA for the CDR3 is TGTGCCAGCAGCTTACCCCGGGACAGTAATTCAGATGAGCAGTTCTTC. Translating gives CASSLPRDSNSDEQFF.